Listed below are T cell receptor beta chains from one sample, sequenced in a study of response to subunit inactivated influenza vaccine. TCRdb called the RT-PCR reads again in MiXCR, with one record for every CDR3 protein. The sample contains roughly 650,000 distinct CDR3 sequences, about a sixth of which appear only once. The material was PBMCs from blood, obtained roughly 12 days after vaccination. These receptors originate from a man aged 50-60 years who received an inactivated influenza vaccine. Each CDR3 is given with its conserved first and last residue. A D gene is named only where the DNA matches it firmly. Clone size appears in some rows only: once, few, many, or a class for an expanded clone.

TGCAGTGCTATATTTCCGGGACTAGCGGGTTACAATGAGCAGTTCTTC,CSAIFPGLAGYNEQFF,TRBV20-1,many,16,TRBJ2-1,TRBD2
TGTGCCATCAGCGGACAGGGCACAGATACGCAGTATTTT,CAISGQGTDTQYF,TRBV10-3,many,13,TRBJ2-3,TRBD1
TGTGCCAGCAGCGCGACTAGCAGACTGTACAATGAGCAGTTCTTC,CASSATSRLYNEQFF,TRBV14,.,15,TRBJ2-1,TRBD2
TGTGCCAGCAGCGCCGGGACAGGGAGGTATTTGACCAGTCGCAATGAGCAGTTCTTC,CASSAGTGRYLTSRNEQFF,TRBV9,.,19,TRBJ2-1,TRBD1
TGCAGTGCTAGGGGCGTCGGGGCTGGCACTGAAGCTTTCTTT,CSARGVGAGTEAFF,TRBV20-1,many,14,TRBJ1-1,.
TGTGCCAGTAAAGGGGGGGGATCCTCCTACAATGAGCAGTTCTTC,CASKGGGSSYNEQFF,TRBV19,.,15,TRBJ2-1,.
TGCGCCAGCAGCTTTGGGACACAGGGCTACGGTGAGCAGTTCTTC,CASSFGTQGYGEQFF,TRBV5-1,.,15,TRBJ2-1,.
TGTGCCAGCAGCTTAAGGACTAGAGGGGTTCAGTACTTC,CASSLRTRGVQYF,TRBV7-2,few,13,TRBJ2-4,TRBD2
TGTGCCAGCTGGTCTAGCGGGGGTTATGAGCAGTACTTC,CASWSSGGYEQYF,TRBV6-6,.,13,TRBJ2-7,TRBD2
TGTGCCAGCAGGCGCCGACAGGCCTACGAGCAGTACTTC,CASRRRQAYEQYF,TRBV6-1,.,13,TRBJ2-7,.
TGCGCCAGCAGCCGGGGGTTCTCCGAGGCGGCGACTGAAGCTTTCTTT,CASSRGFSEAATEAFF,TRBV4-3,.,16,TRBJ1-1,.
TGTGCCAGCAGCTTTGAGACAAACACCGGGGAGCTGTTTTTT,CASSFETNTGELFF,TRBV7-3,many,14,TRBJ2-2,.
TGTGCCAGCAGTTTCACAGGGGTTAGCTCCTACGAGCAGTACTTC,CASSFTGVSSYEQYF,TRBV28,few,15,TRBJ2-7,TRBD1
TGTGCCAGCAGTGCCGGGGTTAGCAATCAGCCCCAGCATTTT,CASSAGVSNQPQHF,TRBV25-1,few,14,TRBJ1-5,.
TGCGCCAGCAGTGGGGAGACACCCGAAGCTTTCTTT,CASSGETPEAFF,TRBV10-2,.,12,TRBJ1-1,.
TGTGCCAGCAGCGTAGAGGCTGGGAGCAGGGGGCGGCAGTTCTTC,CASSVEAGSRGRQFF,TRBV9,many,15,TRBJ2-1,TRBD1
TGCAGCGTTGAAGCGGGACAGAGATTCACCGGGGAGCTGTTTTTT,CSVEAGQRFTGELFF,TRBV29-1,.,15,TRBJ2-2,TRBD1
TGTGCCAGTAGTACTCGACAGGCCGAAGGGACCCAGTACTTC,CASSTRQAEGTQYF,TRBV19,.,14,TRBJ2-5,.
TGTGCCAGCAGCCGACAGGGGAGAGCCGGGGAGCTGTTTTTT,CASSRQGRAGELFF,TRBV14,few,14,TRBJ2-2,TRBD1
TGTGCCATTCAGGGGGGGGGCACAGATACGCAGTATTTT,CAIQGGGTDTQYF,TRBV27,.,13,TRBJ2-3,.
TGCAGTGCAAATCTGCTGAGCTCGGGGAACATTCAGTACTTC,CSANLLSSGNIQYF,TRBV20-1,many,14,TRBJ2-4,.
TGTGCCATCAGACCCTTCGGCGAGCTTAACCATGAGCAGTTCTTC,CAIRPFGELNHEQFF,TRBV10-3,few,15,TRBJ2-1,.
TGTGCCAGCAGTGTCCTCGGGTTAGGAAACACCATATATTTT,CASSVLGLGNTIYF,TRBV6-1,.,14,TRBJ1-3,.
TGTGCCAGCAGCTTGATCGACGGGGGGGTCTACGAGCAGTACTTC,CASSLIDGGVYEQYF,TRBV5-6,.,15,TRBJ2-7,TRBD2
TGTGCCAGCAGCTCACGGGGAGGGGGCGCACCCATGAACACTGAAGCTTTCTTT,CASSSRGGGAPMNTEAFF,TRBV11-2,.,18,TRBJ1-1,TRBD1
TGTGCCAGCAGCTTGGGTCGGGTCCAAGAGACCCAGTACTTC,CASSLGRVQETQYF,TRBV11-2,many,14,TRBJ2-5,.
TGTGCCAGCAGCGAAGCGGACTCGTTCGGTGAGCAGTTCTTC,CASSEADSFGEQFF,TRBV9,few,14,TRBJ2-1,.
TGTGCCAGCAGCTTGGCGAGAAATGAGCAGTTCTTC,CASSLARNEQFF,TRBV7-9,.,12,TRBJ2-1,.
TGTGCCAGCAGCTTAGCGGCAGTAAATCAGCCCCAGCATTTT,CASSLAAVNQPQHF,TRBV7-9,.,14,TRBJ1-5,.
TGCGCCAGCAGCAACAGGGGAACTGCGACCGGGGAGCTGTTTTTT,CASSNRGTATGELFF,TRBV5-1,few,15,TRBJ2-2,TRBD1
TGTGCCAGCAGCGTAGGGGGACTAAACACCGGGGAGCTGTTTTTT,CASSVGGLNTGELFF,TRBV9,many,15,TRBJ2-2,TRBD2
TGTGCCAGCAGCTTGATTGACTTCGGCTGGGAGCAGTACTTC,CASSLIDFGWEQYF,TRBV5-6,few,14,TRBJ2-7,.
TGCAGTGCTAGCCCGGCCAAGGGTCTTTACGAGCAGTACTTC,CSASPAKGLYEQYF,TRBV20-1,few,14,TRBJ2-7,.
TGCAGCGTTGGAAACAGGGGGTCCGCTGAAGCTTTCTTT,CSVGNRGSAEAFF,TRBV29-1,.,13,TRBJ1-1,TRBD1
TGTGCCATCAGTGAGGAGAGAAAGAACACTGAAGCTTTCTTT,CAISEERKNTEAFF,TRBV10-3,few,14,TRBJ1-1,.
TGTGCCAGCAGCTGGGGACTAGCGGGATCCTACGAGCAGTACTTC,CASSWGLAGSYEQYF,TRBV11-2,few,15,TRBJ2-7,TRBD2
TGTGCCAGCATCCAGACATACAGCGACAATGAGCAGTTCTTC,CASIQTYSDNEQFF,TRBV6-1,few,14,TRBJ2-1,.
TGTGCCAGCAACGCACAGGGGGCAAAGGTCGGGGAGCTGTTTTTT,CASNAQGAKVGELFF,TRBV6-1,.,15,TRBJ2-2,TRBD1
TGTGCCAGCAGTTTAGGAATCCCGGAGGACCAGTACTTC,CASSLGIPEDQYF,TRBV12-3/TRBV12-4,few,13,TRBJ2-5,.
TGTGCCAGCAGCGCGGGAGTCTATGGCTACACCTTC,CASSAGVYGYTF,TRBV9,few,12,TRBJ1-2,.
TGCAGTGCGCGGACAGTCACCTACGAGCAGTACTTC,CSARTVTYEQYF,TRBV20-1,.,12,TRBJ2-7,.
TGTGCCACCAGTGATTCCCAGAGGACACACTACCAAGAGACCCAGTACTTC,CATSDSQRTHYQETQYF,TRBV24-1,few,17,TRBJ2-5,.
TGCAGTGCTACCGGGGACCGCGGTAGCCCAGATACGCAGTATTTT,CSATGDRGSPDTQYF,TRBV20-1,.,15,TRBJ2-3,.
TGCAGTGCTAGAGATTGGGGCGTCGAGCGTTCTATATCCTCCTACGAGCAGTACTTC,CSARDWGVERSISSYEQYF,TRBV20-1,few,19,TRBJ2-7,.
TGTGCCAGCAGCCTTTTCGGGGAGGCAGAGCAGTACTTC,CASSLFGEAEQYF,TRBV7-9,.,13,TRBJ2-7,.
TGCAGCGTTCAAGGACTAGCGGGAAGTTTATACGAGCAGTACTTC,CSVQGLAGSLYEQYF,TRBV29-1,.,15,TRBJ2-7,TRBD2
TGCAGTGCTAGAGGGAGGTTGGGTGTCAGCTATGGCTACACCTTC,CSARGRLGVSYGYTF,TRBV20-1,many,15,TRBJ1-2,.
TGTGCCAGCAGTTGGGGGACTAATCAGCCCCAGCATTTT,CASSWGTNQPQHF,TRBV28,few,13,TRBJ1-5,.
TGTGCCAGCAGCTTAAACGCCAGGGGGGACACTGAAGCTTTCTTT,CASSLNARGDTEAFF,TRBV7-3,.,15,TRBJ1-1,TRBD1
TGTGCCAGCAGCGAGCTTCGGCCTCCCTTGGCGGAGCTGTTTTTT,CASSELRPPLAELFF,TRBV6-1,few,15,TRBJ2-2,.
TGCAGCGTTGAAAACAGGACCTACGAGCAGTACTTC,CSVENRTYEQYF,TRBV29-1,.,12,TRBJ2-7,.
TGTGCCAGCAGCAACCGGGACAACACCTACGAGCAGTACTTC,CASSNRDNTYEQYF,TRBV7-9,.,14,TRBJ2-7,.
TGCAGTGGGAAACCCTTCTCTGGAAACACCATATATTTT,CSGKPFSGNTIYF,TRBV20-1,few,13,TRBJ1-3,.
TGTGCCAGCAGCCGATCCAGACTAGCGGGAGGGGAGACCCAGTACTTC,CASSRSRLAGGETQYF,TRBV7-8,few,16,TRBJ2-5,TRBD2
TGCGCCAGCAGCTTGGAGGCAGGGGGCACAGATACGCAGTATTTT,CASSLEAGGTDTQYF,TRBV5-1,few,15,TRBJ2-3,.
TGTGCCAGCAGTTACTTCGAGACAGGGGAACAAGAGACCCAGTACTTC,CASSYFETGEQETQYF,TRBV6-5,few,16,TRBJ2-5,TRBD1
TGTGCCAGCAGGAACAGGGGGCTCACTACTGGGGCCAACGTCCTGACTTTC,CASRNRGLTTGANVLTF,TRBV28,few,17,TRBJ2-6,TRBD1